The sequence of this T cell receptor (beta chain) was determined in a study of human T cells and chemical hapten exposure (dated by TCRdb to the early 2020s). Describing the broader study: For sensitization, 2% DPC in acetone was applied to a roughly 2 cm by roughly 2 cm area of upper inner arm skin. Weekly therapeutic DPC doses were additionally applied to the scalp of patients throughout the roughly 24-week study period. Patch tests used Finn chambers with 0.01% DPC on the upper back, scored after 6 days by International Contact Dermatitis Research Group standards. Alopecia areata with under or over 50% scalp involvement, alopecia totalis and alopecia universalis were represented in the patient cohort, which was mostly female. Libraries were pooled for sequencing, and variation in per-sample TCR yields was attributed mainly to small differences in library volumes within the pool. In alopecia patients, the study followed how the peripheral blood TCR repertoire changed in vivo over primary and secondary sensitization to diphenylcyclopropenone (DPC), a hapten. Blood was sampled from patients pre-sensitization (week 0) and at 2, 6 and about 24 weeks after DPC sensitization. Roughly 30 alopecia patients provided blood for TCR sequencing at one to four time points (pre-sensitization, 2, 6 and 24 weeks).

Receptor libraries were prepared by RACE. This sample was sequenced with a NextSeq 500. During library preparation, unique molecular identifiers were attached to individual cDNA molecules so that TCRs could be counted in a quantitative, reproducible way. From each blood RNA sample, both TCR alpha and TCR beta chains were sequenced. Under the source paper's analysis protocol: Samples had a median of roughly 87,000 TCRs, with a range from 23,224 to 690,600. The Decombinator software suite was used to annotate the V, J and CDR3 of the TCR reads. To make PS versus PT1 abundance plots, every sample was subsampled to the same number of TCRs (28,000). Expanded TCRs were defined as absent before sensitization and observed at least eight times at the 2-week time point. The public reads were reanalyzed by TCRdb: fastp trimming at Q25, MiXCR alignment, in-frame beta chains only. Each entry merges the rows of one CDR3 protein and shows their most common DNA and genes. These V and J calls are TCRdb output, not the study's own analysis. For this sample there are about 100,000 distinct CDR3 sequences; approximately 10% appear just once. The biggest ten clones account for approximately 3.5% of the sample.

The time point label on this specimen signifies: patch test 1, 2 weeks after DPC sensitization. Reading the label with the study, this specimen's treatment or condition is: therapeutic diphenylcyclopropenone sensitization with weekly scalp DPC. At every patch-test visit, the blood draw took place before the patch test was put on. To be eligible, patients had to be aged 18 to 70, diagnosed with alopecia and judged suitable for DPC therapy, while pregnant patients were excluded. Total RNA was extracted from unfractionated whole blood collected in Tempus Blood RNA tubes. The paper's findings and limits, for the study overall: All patients had alopecia, a presumed autoimmune disease, so their immune response might differ from that of healthy individuals. A positive correlation was found between the number of PT1 expanded TCRs and patch test score, with significance reached at thresholds 8, 16 and 32 but not 4. After repeated subsampling, changes were observed in the strength of the expansion versus patch-test correlation and in the threshold at which the correlation became significant. No change with DPC sensitization was found in the number of TCRs above 1 in 1000 frequency, and no evidence of global repertoire structure alterations was found. Significantly more large CDR3 similarity clusters were formed by expanded TCRs than by pre-sensitization or healthy control sets, consistent with antigen-driven responses.

This clonotype was detected ten times or more. Its target antigen remains unknown. No much larger clonotype is one base removed from it; base qualities were not supplied. The sequencing used whole blood, collected in connection with sensitization to the hapten diphenylcyclopropenone (DPC). The TCR was taken from a woman in her thirties or forties with alopecia areata. Some clones in this sample may be carry-over from other donors' samples.

The CDR3 protein: CASSLGLEGTQYF. The nucleotides read TGTGCCAGCAGCCTTGGGCTGGAGGGGACCCAGTACTTC. The chain is encoded by TRBV2 joined to TRBJ2-5, and perhaps TRBD2 as D gene, on 6 matching bases. The CDR1 and CDR2 encoded by the germline V gene are SNHLY and FYNNEI. The CDR3 has 13 amino acids, counting the end cysteine and phenylalanine. Only the CDR3 part of the read is kept: 39 bases, read in frame from the first base. V and J are truncated by 6 bases and 7 bases respectively, leaving an intervening sequence of 15 bases.